At least ten counts were recorded for the clone carrying this T cell receptor beta chain. RNA transcripts served as template for amplifying TCR beta CDR3 sequences. A first-round RT-PCR used HTBI primers, followed by a second-round multiplex PCR. TCRdb ran MiXCR on the multiplex PCR reads and lists one entry per CDR3 protein. Here the sample spans 600,000 to 650,000 distinct CDR3 sequences, over 20% being singletons. Ages of hyperthyroidism patients ran from 18 to 65, and their diagnoses were new, under 2 months' duration. Germline loops: CDR1 MGHDK, CDR2 SYGVNS. This CDR3 is built from 16 residues. V lost 7 bases and J 2 bases, leaving 21 bases between the germline ends. This record comes from a study of Graves' ophthalmopathy and Graves' hyperthyroidism.

The receptor comes from a woman aged 18-30 years with stable Graves' hyperthyroidism. Some clones in this sample may be carry-over from other donors' samples. The chain uses TRBV25-1 and TRBJ2-7, with D possibly called TRBD1 or TRBD2 (5 bases each). The sequencing input was peripheral blood. DNA of the CDR3: TGTGCCAGCAATAATGGGGGTCGCCCCTGTACCTACGAGCAGTACTTC. Its protein is CASNNGGRPCTYEQYF.